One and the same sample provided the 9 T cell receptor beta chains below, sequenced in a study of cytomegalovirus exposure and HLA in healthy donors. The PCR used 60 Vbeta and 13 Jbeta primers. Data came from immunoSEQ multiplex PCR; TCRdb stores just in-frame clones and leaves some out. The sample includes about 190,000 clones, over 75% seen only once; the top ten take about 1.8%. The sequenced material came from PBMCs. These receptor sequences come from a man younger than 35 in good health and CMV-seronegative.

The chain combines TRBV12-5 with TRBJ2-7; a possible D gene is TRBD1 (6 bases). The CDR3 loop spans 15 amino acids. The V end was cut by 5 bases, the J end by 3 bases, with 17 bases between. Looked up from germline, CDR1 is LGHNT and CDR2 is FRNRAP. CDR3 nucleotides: TGTGCTAGTGGTCCCGGGACAATCTGGGACTACGAGCAGTACTTC. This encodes CASGPGTIWDYEQYF. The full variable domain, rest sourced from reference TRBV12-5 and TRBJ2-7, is DARVTQTPRHKVTEMGQEVTMRCQPILGHNTVFWYRQTMMQGLELLAYFRNRAPLDDSGMPKDRFSAEMPDATLATLKIQPSEPRDSAVYFCASGPGTIWDYEQYFGPGTRLTVT.

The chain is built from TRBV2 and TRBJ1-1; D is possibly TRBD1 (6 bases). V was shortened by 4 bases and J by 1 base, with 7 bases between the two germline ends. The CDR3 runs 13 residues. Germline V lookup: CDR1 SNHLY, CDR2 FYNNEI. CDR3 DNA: TGTGCCAGCAGTGCAGGGGAGAACACTGAAGCTTTCTTT. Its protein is CASSAGENTEAFF. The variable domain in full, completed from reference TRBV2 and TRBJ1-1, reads EPEVTQTPSHQVTQMGQEVILRCVPISNHLYFYWYRQILGQKVEFLVSFYNNEISEKSEIFDDQFSVERPDGSNFTLKIRSTKLEDSAMYFCASSAGENTEAFFGQGTRLTVV.

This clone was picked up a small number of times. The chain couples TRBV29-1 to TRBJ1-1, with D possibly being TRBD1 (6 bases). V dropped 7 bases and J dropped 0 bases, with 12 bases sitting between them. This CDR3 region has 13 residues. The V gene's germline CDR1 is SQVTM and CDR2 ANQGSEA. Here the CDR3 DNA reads TGCAGCGCTACGACAGGCCTGAACACTGAAGCTTTCTTT. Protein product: CSATTGLNTEAFF.

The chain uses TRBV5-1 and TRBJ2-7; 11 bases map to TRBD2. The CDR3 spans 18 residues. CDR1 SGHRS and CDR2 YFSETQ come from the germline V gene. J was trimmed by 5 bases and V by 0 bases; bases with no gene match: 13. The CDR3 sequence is CASSLVIISGRASHEQYF. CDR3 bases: TGCGCCAGCAGCTTGGTTATAATTAGCGGGAGGGCCTCTCACGAGCAGTACTTC.

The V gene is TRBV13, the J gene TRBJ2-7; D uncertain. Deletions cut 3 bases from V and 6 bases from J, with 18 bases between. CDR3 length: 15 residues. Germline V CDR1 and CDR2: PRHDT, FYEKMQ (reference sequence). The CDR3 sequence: CASSLGLGRKSEQYF. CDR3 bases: TGTGCCAGCAGCTTGGGCCTCGGCCGAAAGAGCGAGCAGTACTTC.

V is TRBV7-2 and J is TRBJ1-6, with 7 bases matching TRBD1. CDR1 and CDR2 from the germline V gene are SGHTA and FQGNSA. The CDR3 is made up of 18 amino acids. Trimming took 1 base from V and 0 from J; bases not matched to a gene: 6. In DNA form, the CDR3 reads TGTGCCAGCAGCTTAGGCCACAGGGGAGGCTCCTATAATTCACCCCTCCACTTT. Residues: CASSLGHRGGSYNSPLHF.

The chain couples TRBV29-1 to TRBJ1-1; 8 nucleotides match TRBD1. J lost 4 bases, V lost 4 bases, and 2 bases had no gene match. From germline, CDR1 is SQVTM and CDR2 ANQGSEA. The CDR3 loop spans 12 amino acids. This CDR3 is CSVGTGGTEAFF. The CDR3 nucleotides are TGCAGCGTTGGTACAGGGGGCACTGAAGCTTTCTTT.

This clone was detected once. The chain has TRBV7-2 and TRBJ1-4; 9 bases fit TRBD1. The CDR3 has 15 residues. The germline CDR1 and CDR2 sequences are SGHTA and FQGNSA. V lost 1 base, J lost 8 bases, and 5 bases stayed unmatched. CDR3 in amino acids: CASSLVTGGLEKLFF. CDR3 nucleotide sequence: TGTGCCAGCAGCTTAGTGACAGGGGGATTGGAAAAACTGTTTTTT. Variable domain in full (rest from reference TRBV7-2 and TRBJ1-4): GAGVSQSPSNKVTEKGKDVELRCDPISGHTALYWYRQSLGQGLEFLIYFQGNSAPDKSGLPSDRFSAERTGGSVSTLTIQRTQQEDSAVYLCASSLVTGGLEKLFFGSGTQLSVL.

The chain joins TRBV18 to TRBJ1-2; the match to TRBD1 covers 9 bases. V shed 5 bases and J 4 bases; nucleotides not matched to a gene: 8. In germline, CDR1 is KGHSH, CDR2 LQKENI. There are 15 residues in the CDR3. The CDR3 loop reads CASSSSGTGPYGYTF. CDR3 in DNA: TGTGCCAGCTCATCATCCGGGACAGGGCCCTATGGCTACACCTTC.